Each of the 7 T cell receptor beta chains below was sequenced from the same sample in a study of T cells after yellow fever vaccination. TCRdb re-derived calls from the 5' RACE reads in MiXCR, one entry per CDR3 protein. The sample shows 500,000 to 650,000 distinct CDR3 sequences, about 17% of them seen only once. The specimen was PBMCs, collected 5 days after the first yellow fever vaccination. These receptors were collected from a man aged 18 to 35 who received the YFV17D yellow fever vaccine.

This clonotype came up many times. The chain couples TRBV20-1 to TRBJ1-4; D uncertain. The CDR3 has 15 residues. Trimming took 1 base from V and 6 from J, leaving 15 bases between them. CDR1 DFQATT and CDR2 SNEGSKA come from the germline V gene (reference sequence). The CDR3 bases are TGCAGTGCTAGAGCCTCCGGGCCCCTTGATGAAAAACTGTTTTTT. Protein sequence: CSARASGPLDEKLFF.

This clonotype was detected ten times or more. The chain's CDR3 is CASSPPGQQETQYF. The CDR3 coding sequence is TGTGCCAGCTCACCCCCGGGACAGCAAGAGACCCAGTACTTC. The V gene is TRBV18, the J gene TRBJ2-5; 7 bases fit TRBD1. CDR3 length: 14 amino acids. The J segment lost 2 bases and the V segment lost 3 bases, leaving 3 bases of the junction unmatched. Germline V CDR1 and CDR2: KGHSH, LQKENI.

The chain carries TRBV6-2 or TRBV6-3 and TRBJ2-6, with D maybe TRBD1 (6 bases). Between the trimmed V and J ends, which lost 5 bases and 2 bases, there was a span of 13 bases. The CDR3 length is 16 residues. Germline assignment: CDR1 MNHEY and CDR2 SVGEGT. The chain's CDR3 is CASSTTRDTGANVLTF. The CDR3 region has the DNA TGTGCCAGCAGTACTACCCGGGACACTGGGGCCAACGTCCTGACTTTC.

The chain has TRBV10-3 and TRBJ1-3; 9 nucleotides match TRBD1. J was trimmed by 2 bases and V by 9 bases; bases with no gene match: 14. The CDR3 extends over 17 amino acids. CDR1 ENHRY and CDR2 SYGVKD come from the germline V gene. This CDR3 reads CAIRTVEDRGPGNTIYF. In DNA form, the CDR3 reads TGTGCCATAAGAACCGTGGAGGACAGGGGCCCTGGAAACACCATATATTTT.

This clonotype was counted between two and nine times. The chain uses TRBV15 and TRBJ1-4, with 12 bases lining up with TRBD1. Unmatched junction bases numbered 6, after V lost 0 bases and J lost 10 bases. The CDR3 is 16 residues long. CDR1 and CDR2 (germline): LNHNV, YYDKDF (reference sequence). CDR3 sequence (DNA): TGTGCCACCAGCAGAGACGCCGGGACAGGGGGCGGAAAACTGTTTTTT. Amino acid sequence: CATSRDAGTGGGKLFF.

This clonotype was seen many times. This chain links TRBV7-3 with TRBJ2-5; 8 nucleotides align to TRBD2. The CDR3 consists of 14 residues. The V gene end was trimmed by 5 bases and the J gene end by 0 bases; junction bases not matched to a gene: 2. Germline CDR1 is SGHTA and CDR2 is FQGTGA. The CDR3 DNA reads as TGTGCCAGCAGCCCTAGCGGGTACCAAGAGACCCAGTACTTC. Residues: CASSPSGYQETQYF.

The chain uses TRBV20-1 and TRBJ2-3, with D perhaps being TRBD1 or TRBD2 (5 bases each). Trimming pared 3 bases from V and 2 bases from J, leaving 15 bases between. Germline assignment: CDR1 DFQATT and CDR2 SNEGSKA (reference sequence). The CDR3 has 15 amino acids. CDR3 sequence (DNA): TGCAGTGCTAGGGGCTTTCGGGGCTACACAGATACGCAGTATTTT. Encoded protein: CSARGFRGYTDTQYF.